One and the same sample provided the 14 T cell receptor beta chains below, sequenced in a study of blood T cell repertoires in COVID-19. Sequencing used immunoSEQ multiplex PCR; TCRdb keeps in-frame clones, though not all of them. The sample contains approximately 240,000 clones, 90% to 95% of which appear only once. The sample taken for sequencing was PBMCs or T cells enriched from blood (not recorded which). Source of these receptors: a woman aged 18-29 years who had recovered from COVID-19.

V usage is TRBV4-1 and J usage is TRBJ2-7; 9 positions agree with TRBD2. Germline-derived CDR1 and CDR2 are MGHRA and YSYEKL. J lost 8 bases, V lost 0 bases, and 11 bases had no gene match. The CDR3 runs 16 residues. The CDR3 DNA reads as TGCGCCAGCAGCCAAGAACACACAGCGGGAGGTGGCAAGCAGTACTTC. Amino acids: CASSQEHTAGGGKQYF.

The chain joins TRBV18 to TRBJ2-3; 8 bases align to TRBD1. CDR1 is KGHSH, CDR2 LQKENI, per germline. J was trimmed by 3 bases and V by 6 bases; bases with no gene match: 8. The CDR3 covers 15 residues. The CDR3 loop reads CASSPRTGRTDTQYF. CDR3 in DNA: TGTGCCAGCTCTCCTCGGACAGGGAGGACAGATACGCAGTATTTT. The variable domain in full, completed from reference TRBV18 and TRBJ2-3, reads NAGVMQNPRHLVRRRGQEARLRCSPMKGHSHVYWYRQLPEEGLKFMVYLQKENIIDESGMPKERFSAEFPKEGPSILRIQQVVRGDSAAYFCASSPRTGRTDTQYFGPGTRLTVL.

V and J are TRBV28 and TRBJ1-2, with 7 bases aligning to TRBD1. The CDR3 is 16 amino acids. Germline CDR1 reads MDHEN; CDR2 reads SYDVKM. The V gene end was trimmed by 3 bases and the J gene end by 0 bases; junction bases not matched to a gene: 7. The CDR3 DNA sequence: TGTGCCAGCAGTTTCCCGCCCGGGACAGCTAACTATGGCTACACCTTC. As protein: CASSFPPGTANYGYTF.

This clone was seen more than once but under ten times. Other DNA sequences within the sample encode an identical CDR3. The CDR3 DNA reads TGTGCCAGCTCACCGGGACAGGACACTGAAGCTTTCTTT. Translation gives CASSPGQDTEAFF. This rearrangement joins TRBV18 to TRBJ1-1; 8 nucleotides agree with TRBD1. Trimming removed 3 bases from V and 3 bases from J; junction bases left unmatched: 0. From germline, CDR1 is KGHSH and CDR2 LQKENI. The CDR3 runs 13 residues.

The chain combines TRBV15 with TRBJ2-2; no reliable D call. This CDR3 is 17 amino acids long. Per germline, CDR1 LNHNV and CDR2 YYDKDF (reference sequence). V shed 0 bases and J shed 0 bases, with 11 bases lying between them. CDR3 sequence reads: CATSRDLVSSNTGELFF. The CDR3 DNA reads TGTGCCACCAGCAGAGATCTCGTCTCTTCGAACACCGGGGAGCTGTTTTTT.

This rearrangement joins TRBV9 to TRBJ2-3; 11 bases are a match to TRBD2. The CDR3 consists of 14 residues. Germline V lookup: CDR1 SGDLS, CDR2 YYNGEE. V lost 4 bases to trimming and J lost 6 bases; unmatched junction nucleotides: 4. This CDR3 reads CASSKTSGSDTQYF. The CDR3 bases are TGTGCCAGCAGCAAAACTAGCGGGAGTGATACGCAGTATTTT.

The V and J genes are TRBV5-1 and TRBJ2-2, with 8 bases matching TRBD1. J gave up 13 bases and V 4 bases, and 15 bases lay outside the gene matches. Germline V CDR1 and CDR2: SGHRS, YFSETQ. The CDR3 has 15 amino acids. The CDR3 DNA reads as TGCGCCAGCAGCCCACGGACAGGGACAGGATTGTCGCTGTTTTTT. Its protein is CASSPRTGTGLSLFF. Variable domain in full (rest from reference TRBV5-1 and TRBJ2-2): KAGVTQTPRYLIKTRGQQVTLSCSPISGHRSVSWYQQTPGQGLQFLFEYFSETQRNKGNFPGRFSGRQFSNSRSEMNVSTLELGDSALYLCASSPRTGTGLSLFFGEGSRLTVL.

The gene calls are TRBV19 and TRBJ1-2, with 7 bases fitting TRBD1. From germline, CDR1 is LNHDA and CDR2 SQIVND (reference sequence). The CDR3 spans 13 residues. With 5 bases clipped from V and 5 bases from J, the junction kept 5 bases outside the gene matches. In nucleotides, the CDR3 is TGTGCCAGTAGTTTGGGACAGAAGTATGGCTACACCTTC. Its translation: CASSLGQKYGYTF.

The rearrangement links TRBV7-9 to TRBJ2-2; D might be TRBD2 (5 bases). Per the germline V gene, CDR1 is SEHNR and CDR2 is FQNEAQ (reference sequence). Trimming shortened V by 3 bases and J by 5 bases, and 7 bases separated the two germline ends. This CDR3 is built from 13 residues. CDR3 protein: CASSLTGTGELFF. CDR3 DNA: TGTGCCAGCAGCTTGACGGGAACCGGGGAGCTGTTTTTT. Supplemented by reference TRBV7-9 and TRBJ2-2, the full variable domain reads DTGVSQNPRHKITKRGQNVTFRCDPISEHNRLYWYRQTLGQGPEFLTYFQNEAQLEKSRLLSDRFSAERPKGSFSTLEIQRTEQGDSAMYLCASSLTGTGELFFGEGSRLTVL.

The chain recombines TRBV6-5 with TRBJ1-2, with a weak D call TRBD1 (6 bases). Germline CDR1 reads MNHEY; CDR2 reads SVGAGI. This CDR3 has 16 residues. Trimming left V 6 bases short and J 3 bases short, with 20 bases between. The CDR3 loop is CASSYRAFGGYYGYTF. As DNA, the CDR3 is TGTGCCAGCAGCTACAGGGCATTCGGAGGGTACTATGGCTACACCTTC.

The DNA for the CDR3 is TGTGCCAGCTCACCAACGGGGGTATCTTATGAAAAACTGTTTTTT. It encodes CASSPTGVSYEKLFF. V is TRBV18 and J is TRBJ1-4, with D tentatively TRBD1 (5 bases). Germline V gives CDR1 KGHSH, CDR2 LQKENI. This CDR3 contains 15 residues. V lost 2 bases and J 6 bases, leaving 13 bases between the germline ends.

The chain combines TRBV28 with TRBJ1-1; 7 nucleotides agree with TRBD1. Germline values: CDR1 MDHEN, CDR2 SYDVKM. V shed 6 bases and J 2 bases; nucleotides not matched to a gene: 6. The CDR3 covers 14 residues. The CDR3 bases are TGTGCCAGCAGCGAAGGGACAGTCAACACTGAAGCTTTCTTT. Translated: CASSEGTVNTEAFF. Filled out from reference TRBV28 and TRBJ1-1, the complete variable domain reads DVKVTQSSRYLVKRTGEKVFLECVQDMDHENMFWYRQDPGLGLRLIYFSYDVKMKEKGDIPEGYSVSREKKERFSLILESASTNQTSMYLCASSEGTVNTEAFFGQGTRLTVV.

The CDR3 region is CASRPGPEQYF. CDR3 bases: TGTGCCAGCAGACCGGGTCCCGAGCAGTACTTC. The chain couples TRBV2 to TRBJ2-7; D unresolved. The CDR3 is 11 amino acids. CDR1 and CDR2 (germline): SNHLY, FYNNEI. V was cut by 6 bases and J by 6 bases, with 9 bases left in between.

The J gene is TRBJ2-2, the V gene TRBV3-1 (or the pseudogene TRBV3-2), with D possibly being TRBD1 (6 bases). V shed 1 base and J shed 1 base, with 13 bases lying between them. This CDR3 spans 17 amino acids. Germline CDR1 and CDR2: LGHDT and YNNKEL (reference sequence). CDR3 residues: CASSQGSTGLNTGELFF. The CDR3 nucleotides read TGTGCCAGCAGCCAAGGGTCTACAGGGCTGAACACCGGGGAGCTGTTTTTT.